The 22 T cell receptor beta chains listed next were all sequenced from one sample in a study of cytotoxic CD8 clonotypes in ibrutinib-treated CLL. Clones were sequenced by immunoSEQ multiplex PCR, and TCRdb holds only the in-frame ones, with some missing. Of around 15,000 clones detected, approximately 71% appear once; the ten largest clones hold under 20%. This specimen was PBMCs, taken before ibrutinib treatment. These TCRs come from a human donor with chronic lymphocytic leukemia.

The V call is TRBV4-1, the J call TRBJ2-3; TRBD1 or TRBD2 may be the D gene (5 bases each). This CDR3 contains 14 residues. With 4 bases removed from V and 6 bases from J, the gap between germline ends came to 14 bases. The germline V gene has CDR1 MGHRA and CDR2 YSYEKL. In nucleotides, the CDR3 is TGCGCCAGCAGCCTGAGGGGTTTGAGGGATACGCAGTATTTT. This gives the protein CASSLRGLRDTQYF.

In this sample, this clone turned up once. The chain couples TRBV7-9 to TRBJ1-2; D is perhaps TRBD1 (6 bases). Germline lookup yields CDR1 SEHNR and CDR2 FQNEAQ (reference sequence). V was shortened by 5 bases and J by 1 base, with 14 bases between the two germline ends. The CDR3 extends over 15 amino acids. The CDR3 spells CASSQWTEDNYGYTF. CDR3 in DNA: TGTGCCAGCAGCCAGTGGACAGAGGATAACTATGGCTACACCTTC. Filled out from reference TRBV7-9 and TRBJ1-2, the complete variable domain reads DTGVSQNPRHKITKRGQNVTFRCDPISEHNRLYWYRQTLGQGPEFLTYFQNEAQLEKSRLLSDRFSAERPKGSFSTLEIQRTEQGDSAMYLCASSQWTEDNYGYTFGSGTRLTVV.

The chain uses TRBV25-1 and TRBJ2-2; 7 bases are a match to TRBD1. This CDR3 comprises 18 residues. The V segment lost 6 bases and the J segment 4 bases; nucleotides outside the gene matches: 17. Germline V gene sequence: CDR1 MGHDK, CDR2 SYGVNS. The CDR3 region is CASSAQPGQPGFTGELFF. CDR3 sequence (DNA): TGTGCCAGCAGCGCTCAGCCGGGACAGCCTGGTTTCACCGGGGAGCTGTTTTTT.

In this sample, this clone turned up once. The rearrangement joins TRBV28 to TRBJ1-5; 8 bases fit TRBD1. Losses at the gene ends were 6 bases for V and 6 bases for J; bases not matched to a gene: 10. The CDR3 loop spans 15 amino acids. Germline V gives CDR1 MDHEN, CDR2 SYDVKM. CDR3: CASRLQGAVIQPQHF. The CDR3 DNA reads TGTGCCAGCAGGCTCCAGGGGGCGGTGATTCAGCCCCAGCATTTT.

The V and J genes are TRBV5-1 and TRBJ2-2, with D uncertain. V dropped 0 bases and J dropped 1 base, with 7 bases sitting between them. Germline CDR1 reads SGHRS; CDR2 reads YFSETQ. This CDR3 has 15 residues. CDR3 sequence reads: CASSLDGRNTGELFF. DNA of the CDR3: TGCGCCAGCAGCTTGGATGGCCGGAACACCGGGGAGCTGTTTTTT.

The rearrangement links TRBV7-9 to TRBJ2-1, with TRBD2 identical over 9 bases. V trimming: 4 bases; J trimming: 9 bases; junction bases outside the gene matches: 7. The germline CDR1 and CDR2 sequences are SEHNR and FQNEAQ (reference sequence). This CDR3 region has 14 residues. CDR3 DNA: TGTGCCAGCAGCTCCGGGACTAGCCGGGCTGAGCAGTTCTTC. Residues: CASSSGTSRAEQFF.

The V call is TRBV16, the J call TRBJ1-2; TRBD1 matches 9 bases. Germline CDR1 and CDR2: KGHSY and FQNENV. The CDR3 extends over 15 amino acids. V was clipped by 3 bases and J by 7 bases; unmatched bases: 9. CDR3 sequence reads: CASSQTRDRVSGYTF. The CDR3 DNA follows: TGTGCCAGCAGCCAGACCAGGGACAGGGTTAGTGGCTACACCTTC.

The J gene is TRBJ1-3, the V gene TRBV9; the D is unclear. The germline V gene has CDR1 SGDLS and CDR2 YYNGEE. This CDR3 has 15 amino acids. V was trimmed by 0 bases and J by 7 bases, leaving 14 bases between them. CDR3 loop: CASSVGAREGNTIYF. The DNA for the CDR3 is TGTGCCAGCAGCGTAGGGGCAAGGGAAGGGAACACCATATATTTT.

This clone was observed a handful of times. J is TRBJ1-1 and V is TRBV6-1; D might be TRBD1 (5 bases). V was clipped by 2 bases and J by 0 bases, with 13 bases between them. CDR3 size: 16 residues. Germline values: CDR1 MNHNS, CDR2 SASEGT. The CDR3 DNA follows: TGTGCCAGCAGTGAATGGTTGGGGGGAGTGAACACTGAAGCTTTCTTT. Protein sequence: CASSEWLGGVNTEAFF.

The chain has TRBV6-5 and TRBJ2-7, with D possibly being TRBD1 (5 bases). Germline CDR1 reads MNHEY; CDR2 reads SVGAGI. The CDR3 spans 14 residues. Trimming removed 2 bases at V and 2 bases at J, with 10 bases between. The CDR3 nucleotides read TGTGCCAGCAGTTACACCCCCAGGGCCTACGAGCAGTACTTC. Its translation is CASSYTPRAYEQYF.

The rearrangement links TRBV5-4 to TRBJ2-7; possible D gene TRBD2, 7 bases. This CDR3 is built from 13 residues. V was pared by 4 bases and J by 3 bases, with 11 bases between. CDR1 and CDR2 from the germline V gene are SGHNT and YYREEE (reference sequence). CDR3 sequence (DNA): TGTGCCAGCAGCGGGGGGGGCTACTACGAGCAGTACTTC. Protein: CASSGGGYYEQYF. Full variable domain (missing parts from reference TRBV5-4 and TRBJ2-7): ETGVTQSPTHLIKTRGQQVTLRCSSQSGHNTVSWYQQALGQGPQFIFQYYREEENGRGNFPPRFSGLQFPNYSSELNVNALELDDSALYLCASSGGGYYEQYFGPGTRLTVT.

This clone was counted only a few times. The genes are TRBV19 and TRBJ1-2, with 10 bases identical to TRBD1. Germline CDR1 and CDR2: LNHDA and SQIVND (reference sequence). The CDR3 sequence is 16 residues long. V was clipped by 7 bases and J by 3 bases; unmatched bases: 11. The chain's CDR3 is CASTDGQGGRDYGYTF. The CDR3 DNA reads TGTGCCAGTACCGACGGACAGGGGGGGAGAGACTATGGCTACACCTTC.

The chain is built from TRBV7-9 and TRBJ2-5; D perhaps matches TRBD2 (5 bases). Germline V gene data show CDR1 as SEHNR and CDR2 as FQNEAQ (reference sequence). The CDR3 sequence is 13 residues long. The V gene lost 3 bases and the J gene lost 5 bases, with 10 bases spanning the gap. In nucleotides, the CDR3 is TGTGCCAGCAGCTTCGGGGAAGCGGAGACCCAGTACTTC. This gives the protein CASSFGEAETQYF.

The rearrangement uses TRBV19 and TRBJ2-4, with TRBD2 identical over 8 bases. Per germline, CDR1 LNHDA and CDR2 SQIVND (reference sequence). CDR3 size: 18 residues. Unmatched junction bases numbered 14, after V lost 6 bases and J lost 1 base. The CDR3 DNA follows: TGTGCCAGTAGCCCAGCGGGGGTACTCTATGGGGCCAAAAACATTCAGTACTTC. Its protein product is CASSPAGVLYGAKNIQYF.

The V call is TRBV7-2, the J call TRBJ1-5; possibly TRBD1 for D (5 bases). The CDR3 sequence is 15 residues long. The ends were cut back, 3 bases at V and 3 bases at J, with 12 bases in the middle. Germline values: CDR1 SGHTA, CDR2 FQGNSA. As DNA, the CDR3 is TGTGCCAGCAGCTTCGGAGCAGGGTTCAATCAGCCCCAGCATTTT. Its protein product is CASSFGAGFNQPQHF.

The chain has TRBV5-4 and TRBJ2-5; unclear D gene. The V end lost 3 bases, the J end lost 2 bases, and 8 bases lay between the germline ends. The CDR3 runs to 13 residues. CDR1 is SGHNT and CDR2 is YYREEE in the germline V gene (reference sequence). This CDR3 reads CASSYGDQETQYF. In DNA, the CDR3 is TGTGCCAGCAGCTACGGCGATCAAGAGACCCAGTACTTC.

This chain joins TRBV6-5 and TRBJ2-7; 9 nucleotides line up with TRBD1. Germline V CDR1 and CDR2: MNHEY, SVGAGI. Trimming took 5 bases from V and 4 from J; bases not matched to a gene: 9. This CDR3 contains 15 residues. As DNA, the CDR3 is TGTGCCAGCAGTCATAAACAGGGGGCATTTTACGAGCAGTACTTC. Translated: CASSHKQGAFYEQYF.

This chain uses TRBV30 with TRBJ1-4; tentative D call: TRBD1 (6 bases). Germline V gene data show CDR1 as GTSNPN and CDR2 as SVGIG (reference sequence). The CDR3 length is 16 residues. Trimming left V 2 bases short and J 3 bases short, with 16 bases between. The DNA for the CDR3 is TGTGCCTGGAGTTGGCGTTGGGGGGCAGCTAATGAAAAACTGTTTTTT. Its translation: CAWSWRWGAANEKLFF. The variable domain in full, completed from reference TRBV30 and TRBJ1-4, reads SQTIHQWPATLVQPVGSPLSLECTVEGTSNPNLYWYRQAAGRGLQLLFYSVGIGQISSEVPQNLSASRPQDRQFILSSKKLLLSDSGFYLCAWSWRWGAANEKLFFGSGTQLSVL.

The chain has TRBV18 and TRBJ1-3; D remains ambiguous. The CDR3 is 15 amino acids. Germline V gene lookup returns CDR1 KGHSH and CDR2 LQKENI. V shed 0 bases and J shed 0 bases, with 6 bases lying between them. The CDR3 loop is CASSPPTSSGNTIYF. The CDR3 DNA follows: TGTGCCAGCTCACCACCGACGAGCTCTGGAAACACCATATATTTT.

The DNA for the CDR3 is TGTGCCAGCAGAGGATGGACCGGGGAGACCCAGTACTTC. It specifies CASRGWTGETQYF. This sequence joins TRBV2 and TRBJ2-5; D unresolved. In germline, CDR1 is SNHLY, CDR2 FYNNEI. V lost 6 bases to trimming and J lost 5 bases, with 13 bases between them. The CDR3 contains 13 residues.

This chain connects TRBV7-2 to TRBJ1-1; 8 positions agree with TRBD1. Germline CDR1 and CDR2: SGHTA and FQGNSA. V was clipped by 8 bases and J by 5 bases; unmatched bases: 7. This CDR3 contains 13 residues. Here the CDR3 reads CASGQGAGTEAFF. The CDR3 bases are TGTGCCAGCGGTCAGGGGGCAGGTACTGAAGCTTTCTTT.

The CDR3 coding sequence is TGTGCCAGCTCACCAGGCAGGGGGCCCATGAATGAGCAGTTCTTC. It translates to CASSPGRGPMNEQFF. The chain combines TRBV18 with TRBJ2-1; 8 nucleotides align to TRBD1. Per germline, CDR1 KGHSH and CDR2 LQKENI. The CDR3 is 15 residues long. The V gene end was trimmed by 2 bases and the J gene end by 7 bases; junction bases not matched to a gene: 7. The full variable domain, completed using reference TRBV18 and TRBJ2-1, is NAGVMQNPRHLVRRRGQEARLRCSPMKGHSHVYWYRQLPEEGLKFMVYLQKENIIDESGMPKERFSAEFPKEGPSILRIQQVVRGDSAAYFCASSPGRGPMNEQFFGPGTRLTVL.